Included here is one T cell receptor beta chain sequence, with context. No antigen is known for it. The data were produced by immunoSEQ multiplex PCR, yet TCRdb's version contains in-frame clones alone and is incomplete. The sample carries under 200,000 clones, 95% to 96% recorded once. The donors formed part of the roughly 110-subject validation cohort, distinct from the approximately 630-subject first cohort. CDR3 length equals 14 residues. The V and J ends lost 3 bases and 7 bases, in that order; junction bases with no gene match: 6. Germline V CDR1 and CDR2: SNHLY, FYNNEI. This entry is derived from a study of cytomegalovirus exposure and HLA in healthy donors. Study details: The same platform as the 666 first-cohort repertoires was used for the 120 validation repertoires, a later analysis reported. Broader study findings: According to a subsequent analysis, TCR clusters from the first cohort were inclined to appear together in the 90 to 150 validation repertoires. There were a few CMV-associated chains whose specificity for CMV antigens was confirmed in vitro.

This sequence was found in a woman under 30 in good health and CMV-seronegative. J is TRBJ2-5 and V is TRBV2; TRBD2 matches at 9 bases. The sequenced sample was PBMCs. DNA of the CDR3: TGTGCCAGCAGTGAGGGACTAGCTGTGGGGACCCAGTACTTC. Its translation is CASSEGLAVGTQYF.